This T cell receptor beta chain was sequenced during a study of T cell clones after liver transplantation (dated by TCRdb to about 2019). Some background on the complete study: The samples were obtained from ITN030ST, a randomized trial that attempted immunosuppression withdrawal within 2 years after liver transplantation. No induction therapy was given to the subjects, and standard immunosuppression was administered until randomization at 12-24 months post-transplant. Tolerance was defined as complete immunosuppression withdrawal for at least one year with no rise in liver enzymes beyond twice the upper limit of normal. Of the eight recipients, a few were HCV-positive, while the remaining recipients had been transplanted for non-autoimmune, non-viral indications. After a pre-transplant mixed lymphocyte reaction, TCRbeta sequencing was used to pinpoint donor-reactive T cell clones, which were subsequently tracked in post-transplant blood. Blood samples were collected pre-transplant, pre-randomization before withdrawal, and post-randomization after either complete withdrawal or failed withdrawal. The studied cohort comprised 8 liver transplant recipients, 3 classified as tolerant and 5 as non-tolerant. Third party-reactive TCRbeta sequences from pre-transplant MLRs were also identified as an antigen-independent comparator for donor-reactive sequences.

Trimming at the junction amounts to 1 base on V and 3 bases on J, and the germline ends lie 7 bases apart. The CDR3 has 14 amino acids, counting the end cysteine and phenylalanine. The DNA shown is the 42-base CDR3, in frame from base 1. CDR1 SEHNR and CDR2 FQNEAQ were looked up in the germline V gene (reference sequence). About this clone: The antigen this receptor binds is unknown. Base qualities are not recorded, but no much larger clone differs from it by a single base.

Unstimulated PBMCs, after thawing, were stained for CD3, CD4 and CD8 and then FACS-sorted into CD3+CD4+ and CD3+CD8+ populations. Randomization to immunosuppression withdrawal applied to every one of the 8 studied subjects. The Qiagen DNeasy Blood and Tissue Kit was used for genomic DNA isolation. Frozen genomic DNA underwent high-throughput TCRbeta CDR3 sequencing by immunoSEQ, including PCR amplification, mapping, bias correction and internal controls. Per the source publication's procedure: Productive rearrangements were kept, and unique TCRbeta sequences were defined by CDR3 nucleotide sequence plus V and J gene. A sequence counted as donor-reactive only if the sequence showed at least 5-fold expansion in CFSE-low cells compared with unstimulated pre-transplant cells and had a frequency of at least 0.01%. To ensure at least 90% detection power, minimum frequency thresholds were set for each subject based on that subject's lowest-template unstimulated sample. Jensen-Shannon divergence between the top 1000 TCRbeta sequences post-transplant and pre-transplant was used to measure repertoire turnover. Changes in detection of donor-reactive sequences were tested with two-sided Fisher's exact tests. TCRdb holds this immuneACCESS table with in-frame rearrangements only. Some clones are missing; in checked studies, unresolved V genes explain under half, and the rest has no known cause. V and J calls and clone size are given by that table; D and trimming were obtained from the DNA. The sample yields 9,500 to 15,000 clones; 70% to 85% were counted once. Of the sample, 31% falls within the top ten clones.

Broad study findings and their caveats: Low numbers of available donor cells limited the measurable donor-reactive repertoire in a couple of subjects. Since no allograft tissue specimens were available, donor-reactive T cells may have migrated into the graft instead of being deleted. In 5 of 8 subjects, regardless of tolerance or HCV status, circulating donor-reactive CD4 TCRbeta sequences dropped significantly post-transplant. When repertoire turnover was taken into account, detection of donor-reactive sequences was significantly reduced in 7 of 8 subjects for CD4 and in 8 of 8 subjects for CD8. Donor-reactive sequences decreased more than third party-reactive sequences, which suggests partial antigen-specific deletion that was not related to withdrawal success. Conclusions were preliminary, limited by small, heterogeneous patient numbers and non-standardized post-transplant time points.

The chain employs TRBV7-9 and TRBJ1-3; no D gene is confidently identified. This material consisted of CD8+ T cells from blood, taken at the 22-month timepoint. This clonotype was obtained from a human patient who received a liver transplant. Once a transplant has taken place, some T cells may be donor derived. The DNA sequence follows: TGTGCCAGCAGCTTAGGATTAGGTGGAAACACCATATATTTT. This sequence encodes CASSLGLGGNTIYF.